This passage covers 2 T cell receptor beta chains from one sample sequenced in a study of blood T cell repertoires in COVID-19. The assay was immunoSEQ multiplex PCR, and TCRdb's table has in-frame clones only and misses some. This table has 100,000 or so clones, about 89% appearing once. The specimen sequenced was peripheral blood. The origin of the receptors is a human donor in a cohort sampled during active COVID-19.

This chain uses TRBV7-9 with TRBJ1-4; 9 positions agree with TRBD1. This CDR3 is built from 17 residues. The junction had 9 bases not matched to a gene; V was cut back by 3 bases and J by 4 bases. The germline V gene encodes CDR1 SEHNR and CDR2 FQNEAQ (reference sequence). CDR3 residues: CASSLGTGWPVNEKLFF. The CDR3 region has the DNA TGTGCCAGCAGCTTGGGGACAGGGTGGCCGGTTAATGAAAAACTGTTTTTT.

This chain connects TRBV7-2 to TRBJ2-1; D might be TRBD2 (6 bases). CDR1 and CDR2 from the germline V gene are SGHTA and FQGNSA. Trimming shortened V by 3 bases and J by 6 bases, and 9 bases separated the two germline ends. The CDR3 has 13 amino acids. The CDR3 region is CASSLGTVNEQFF. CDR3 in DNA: TGTGCCAGCAGCTTGGGGACTGTCAATGAGCAGTTCTTC.